This T cell receptor beta chain was documented in a study of beta chain features in type 1 diabetes listed by TCRdb under 2018. Background for the entire study: Mean age, gender distribution, total cell number and subset yield were not different between patients and healthy donors. In the study, recently diagnosed type 1 diabetes patients and matched healthy donors were compared on the TCRB repertoires of their sorted circulating CD4+ T cell subsets. Regulatory and stem cell-like memory subsets were obtained from only 8 patients and roughly 8 healthy donors, while naive and central memory subsets were obtained from all 30 or so donors. Across all samples, some 110,000,000 sorted cells were examined, and cell number per subset correlated strongly with RNA yield.

The paper's findings and limits, for the study overall: Because cDNA was sequenced instead of genomic DNA, highly expressing activated cells could be over-represented, though the groups showed no difference in activation or CD3 levels. Because the HLA sub-analyses included only small numbers of individuals, any influence of HLA type on TCRB rearrangement was left unresolved. Shorter templates might be favored by PCR, yet because patient and control samples were amplified and corrected together, any such skew would affect both groups equally. Fewer insertions and more nucleotide deletions at VDJ recombination sites were observed in patients with type 1 diabetes, implying thymic rearrangement abnormalities. Naive, central memory and regulatory TCRB repertoires appeared to be more alike among patients than among healthy donors. Type 1 diabetes patients showed a moderate but significant shortening of TCRB CDR3 length in all four CD4+ subsets.

The entire isolated RNA was reverse transcribed using the High Capacity cDNA Reverse Transcription Kit, and thus expressed TCRB transcripts were sequenced. Deep immunoSEQ sequencing was applied to naive, central memory and regulatory T cell samples, giving an average of around 3.4 million total reads per sample. Sorted cells were lysed in RLT buffer and RNA was extracted with DNase-treated RNeasy Micro or Mini kits, depending on cell number. Each cell subset was processed on its own to prevent cross-contamination, while patient and healthy donor samples were processed together. Using the immunoSEQ multiplex PCR, TCRB sequences were amplified from cDNA into 87-bp fragments spanning the CDR3 region. Sequencing of the amplicons was done on the Illumina HiSeq platform. For the original study's pipeline: Synthetic template baselines were used to correct PCR bias computationally, reads within Hamming distance 2 were collapsed together, and singletons that could not be merged were discarded. By aligning reads against IMGT, V, D and J genes, CDR3 length, and insertions or deletions at six rearrangement sites were assigned. Within each subset, clonotype counts were normalized to sorted cell number, and only after that were true diversity and Gini coefficients computed with the tcR R package. The overlap coefficient, calculated on TCRB nucleotide sequences, was used to quantify repertoire sharing. As a proxy for the pre-selection repertoire, out-of-frame TCRB sequences from naive cells were analyzed. In TCRdb, the immuneACCESS table is reduced to in-frame sequences with V and J assigned. These tables do not hold every clone; where another copy was compared, an unresolved V gene accounts for under half, and the others remain unexplained. For V, J and clone size, that table is used; D and trimming come from the DNA. Recorded for this sample are hundreds of thousands of clones; approximately 31% of them occurred a single time. The ten largest clones represent 0.05% to 0.07% of the sample.

Comments on this clone: The clone's antigen remains unknown. Within one base of it there is no much larger clone, and no base qualities were kept.

The CDR3, from cysteine to phenylalanine, totals 13 residues. Of all the DNA, just the CDR3 is kept, 39 bases in frame from base 1. CDR1 and CDR2 are drawn from the germline V gene: ENHRY, SYGVKD. Trimming at the junction amounts to 5 bases on V and 5 bases on J, and the germline ends lie 11 bases apart. Each donor gave one peripheral blood draw, roughly 110 mL on average, collected into heparinised tubes. Naive, central memory, regulatory and stem cell-like memory CD4+ T cells were sorted on a BD FACSAria II using a panel including CD45RO, CCR7, CD25, CD127, CD95 and CD27. A purity above 95% was achieved for all sorted populations. Right away, PBMCs were isolated by Lymphoprep density gradient centrifugation and were stained directly, with no culture step. So that batch effects would be minimized, each experiment stained and sorted samples in pairs, pairing one healthy donor with one patient.

Sequencing was done on a sample of naive CD4+ T cells from blood. The cell subset or site tag for this specimen amounts to: true naive CD4+ T cells. The receptor's source is a man between 18 and 35 years old in good health. The chain links TRBV10-3 with TRBJ2-3; no D gene call is confident. The DNA sequence is as follows: TGTGCCATCAGTCCCCAGGCTGGAGATACGCAGTATTTT. This is translated as CAISPQAGDTQYF.